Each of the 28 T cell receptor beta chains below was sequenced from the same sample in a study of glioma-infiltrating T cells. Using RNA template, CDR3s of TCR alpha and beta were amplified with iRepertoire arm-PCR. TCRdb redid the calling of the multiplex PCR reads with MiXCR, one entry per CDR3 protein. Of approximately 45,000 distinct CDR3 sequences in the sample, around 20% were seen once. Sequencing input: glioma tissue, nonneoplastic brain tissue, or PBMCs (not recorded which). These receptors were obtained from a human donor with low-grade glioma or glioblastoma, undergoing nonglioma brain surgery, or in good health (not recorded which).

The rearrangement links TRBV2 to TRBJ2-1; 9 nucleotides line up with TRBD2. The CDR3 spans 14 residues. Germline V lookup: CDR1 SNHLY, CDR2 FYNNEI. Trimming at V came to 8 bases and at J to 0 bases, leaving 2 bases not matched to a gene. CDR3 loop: CASAGGPSYNEQFF. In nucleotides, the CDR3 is TGTGCCAGCGCGGGGGGGCCCTCCTACAATGAGCAGTTCTTC.

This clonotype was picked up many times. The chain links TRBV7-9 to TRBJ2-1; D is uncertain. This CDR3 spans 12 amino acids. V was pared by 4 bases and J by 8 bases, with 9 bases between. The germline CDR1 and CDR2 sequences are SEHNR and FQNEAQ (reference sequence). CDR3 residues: CASSYPRDEQFF. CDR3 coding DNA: TGTGCCAGCAGCTATCCGCGCGATGAGCAGTTCTTC.

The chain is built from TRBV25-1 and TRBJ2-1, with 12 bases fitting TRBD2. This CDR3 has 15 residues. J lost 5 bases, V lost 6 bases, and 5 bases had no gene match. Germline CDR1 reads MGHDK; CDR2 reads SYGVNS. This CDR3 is CASSGLAGRDNEQFF. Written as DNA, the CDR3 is TGTGCCAGCAGCGGACTAGCGGGAAGGGACAATGAGCAGTTCTTC.

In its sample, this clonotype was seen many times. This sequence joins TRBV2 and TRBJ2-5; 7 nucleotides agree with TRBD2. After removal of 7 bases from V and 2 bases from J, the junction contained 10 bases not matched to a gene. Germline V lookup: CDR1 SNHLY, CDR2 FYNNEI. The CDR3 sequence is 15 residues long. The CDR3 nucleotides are TGTGCCAGCACAGGTGCTAGCGGACTTCAAGAGACCCAGTACTTC. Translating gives CASTGASGLQETQYF.

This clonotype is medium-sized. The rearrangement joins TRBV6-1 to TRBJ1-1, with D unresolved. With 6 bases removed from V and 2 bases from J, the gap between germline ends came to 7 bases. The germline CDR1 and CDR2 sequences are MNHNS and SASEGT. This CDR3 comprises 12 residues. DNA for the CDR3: TGTGCCAGCAGCCGGGTCAACACTGAAGCTTTCTTT. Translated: CASSRVNTEAFF.

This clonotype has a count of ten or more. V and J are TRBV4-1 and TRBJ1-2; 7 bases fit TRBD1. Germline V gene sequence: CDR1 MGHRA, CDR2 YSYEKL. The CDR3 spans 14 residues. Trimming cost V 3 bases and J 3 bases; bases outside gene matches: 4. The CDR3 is CASSQNRGHYGYTF. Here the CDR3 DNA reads TGCGCCAGCAGCCAGAACAGGGGTCACTATGGCTACACCTTC.

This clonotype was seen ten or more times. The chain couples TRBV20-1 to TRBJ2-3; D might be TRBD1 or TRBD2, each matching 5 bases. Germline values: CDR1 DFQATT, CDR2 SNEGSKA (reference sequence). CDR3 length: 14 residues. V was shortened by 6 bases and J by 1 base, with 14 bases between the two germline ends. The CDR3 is CSALPGRRTDTQYF. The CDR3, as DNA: TGCAGTGCCCTACCGGGACGACGCACAGATACGCAGTATTTT.

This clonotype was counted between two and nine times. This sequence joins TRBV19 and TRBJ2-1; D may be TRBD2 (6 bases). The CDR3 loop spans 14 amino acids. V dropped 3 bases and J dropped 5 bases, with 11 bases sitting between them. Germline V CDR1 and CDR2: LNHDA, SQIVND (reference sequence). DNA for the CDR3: TGTGCCAGTAGTATTTCACTAGCTAACAATGAGCAGTTCTTC. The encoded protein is CASSISLANNEQFF.

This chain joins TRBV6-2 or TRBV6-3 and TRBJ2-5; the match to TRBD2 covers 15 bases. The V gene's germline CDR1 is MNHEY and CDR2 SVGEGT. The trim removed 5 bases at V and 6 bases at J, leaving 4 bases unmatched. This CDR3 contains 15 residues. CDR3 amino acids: CASSGLAGGPKTQYF. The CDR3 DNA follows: TGTGCCAGCAGTGGACTAGCGGGGGGGCCGAAGACCCAGTACTTC.

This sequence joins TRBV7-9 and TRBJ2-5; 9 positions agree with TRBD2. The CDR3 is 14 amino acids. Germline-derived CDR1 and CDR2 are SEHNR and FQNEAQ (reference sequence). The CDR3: CVSSSRTSAETQYF. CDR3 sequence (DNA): TGTGTTAGCAGCTCAAGGACTAGCGCGGAGACCCAGTACTTC.

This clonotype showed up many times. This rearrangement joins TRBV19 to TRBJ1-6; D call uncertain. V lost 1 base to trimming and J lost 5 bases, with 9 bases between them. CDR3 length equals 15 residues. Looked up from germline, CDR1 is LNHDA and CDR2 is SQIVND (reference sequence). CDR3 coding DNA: TGTGCCAGTAGTATAGCCGGCGGCAATAATTCACCCCTCCACTTT. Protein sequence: CASSIAGGNNSPLHF.

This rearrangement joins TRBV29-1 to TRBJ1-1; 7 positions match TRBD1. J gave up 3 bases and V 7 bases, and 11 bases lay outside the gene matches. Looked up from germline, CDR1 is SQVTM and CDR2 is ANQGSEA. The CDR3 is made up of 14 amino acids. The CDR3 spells CSAPRGRGDTEAFF. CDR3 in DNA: TGCAGCGCCCCGAGGGGCAGGGGGGACACTGAAGCTTTCTTT.

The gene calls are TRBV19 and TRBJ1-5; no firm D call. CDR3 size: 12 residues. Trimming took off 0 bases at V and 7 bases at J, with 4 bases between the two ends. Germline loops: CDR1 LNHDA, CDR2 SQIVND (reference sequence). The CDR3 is CASSIDLQPQHF. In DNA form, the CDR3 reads TGTGCCAGTAGTATAGATCTCCAGCCCCAGCATTTT.

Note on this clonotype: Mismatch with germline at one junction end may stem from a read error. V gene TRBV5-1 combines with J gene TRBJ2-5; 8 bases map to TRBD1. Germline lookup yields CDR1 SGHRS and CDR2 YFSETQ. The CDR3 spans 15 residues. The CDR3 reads CASSIDRGFQETEYF. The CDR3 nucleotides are TGCGCCAGCAGCATTGACAGGGGATTCCAAGAGACCGAGTACTTC.

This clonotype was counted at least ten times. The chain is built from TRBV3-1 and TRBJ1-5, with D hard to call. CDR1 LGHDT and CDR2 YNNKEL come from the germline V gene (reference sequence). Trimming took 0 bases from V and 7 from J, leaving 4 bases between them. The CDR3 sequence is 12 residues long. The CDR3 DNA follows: TGTGCCAGCAGCCAAGATGGCCAGCCCCAGCATTTT. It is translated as CASSQDGQPQHF.

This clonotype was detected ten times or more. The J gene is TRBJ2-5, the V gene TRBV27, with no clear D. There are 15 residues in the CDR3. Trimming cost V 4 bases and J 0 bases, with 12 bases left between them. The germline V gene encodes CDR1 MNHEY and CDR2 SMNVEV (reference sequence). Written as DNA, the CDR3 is TGTGCCAGCAGTTCGCCGGCCAGGAACCAAGAGACCCAGTACTTC. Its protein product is CASSSPARNQETQYF.

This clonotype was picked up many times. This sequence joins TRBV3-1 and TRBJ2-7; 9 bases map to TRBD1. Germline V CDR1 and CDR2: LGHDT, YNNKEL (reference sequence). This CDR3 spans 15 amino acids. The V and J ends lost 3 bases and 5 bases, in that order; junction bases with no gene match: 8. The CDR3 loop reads CASSHPGTGSHEQYF. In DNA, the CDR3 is TGTGCCAGCAGCCACCCAGGGACAGGGAGCCACGAGCAGTACTTC.

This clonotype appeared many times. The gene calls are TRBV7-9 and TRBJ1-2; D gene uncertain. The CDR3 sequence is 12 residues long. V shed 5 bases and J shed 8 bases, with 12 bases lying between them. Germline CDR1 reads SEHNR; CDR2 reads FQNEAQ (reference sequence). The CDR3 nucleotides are TGTGCCAGCAGCAACATTACAAGGGGCTACACCTTC. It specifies CASSNITRGYTF.

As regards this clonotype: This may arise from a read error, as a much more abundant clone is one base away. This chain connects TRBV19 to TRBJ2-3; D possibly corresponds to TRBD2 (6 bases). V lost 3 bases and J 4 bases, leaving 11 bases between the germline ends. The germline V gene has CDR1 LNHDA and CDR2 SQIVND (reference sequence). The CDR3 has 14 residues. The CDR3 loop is CASSMNWRADTQYF. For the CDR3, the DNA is TGTGCCAGTAGTATGAATTGGAGGGCAGATACGCAGTATTTT.

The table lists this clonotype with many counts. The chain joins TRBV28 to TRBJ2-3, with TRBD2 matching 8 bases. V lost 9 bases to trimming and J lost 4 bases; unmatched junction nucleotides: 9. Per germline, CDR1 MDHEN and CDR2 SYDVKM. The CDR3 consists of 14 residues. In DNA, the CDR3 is TGTGCCAGTGGGGCTGAGACTAGCGCAGATACGCAGTATTTT. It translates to CASGAETSADTQYF.

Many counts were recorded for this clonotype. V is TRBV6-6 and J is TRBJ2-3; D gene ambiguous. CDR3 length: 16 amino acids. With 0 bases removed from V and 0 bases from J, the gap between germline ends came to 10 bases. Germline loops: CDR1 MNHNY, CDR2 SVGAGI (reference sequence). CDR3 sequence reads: CASSYSPGTSTDTQYF. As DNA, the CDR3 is TGTGCCAGCAGTTACTCCCCAGGAACAAGCACAGATACGCAGTATTTT.

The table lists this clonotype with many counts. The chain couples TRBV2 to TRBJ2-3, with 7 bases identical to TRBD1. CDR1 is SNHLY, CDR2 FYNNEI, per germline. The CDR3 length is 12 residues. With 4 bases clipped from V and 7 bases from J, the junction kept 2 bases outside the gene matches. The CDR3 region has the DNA TGTGCCAGCAGTGTACAGGGGAATACGCAGTATTTT. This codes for CASSVQGNTQYF.

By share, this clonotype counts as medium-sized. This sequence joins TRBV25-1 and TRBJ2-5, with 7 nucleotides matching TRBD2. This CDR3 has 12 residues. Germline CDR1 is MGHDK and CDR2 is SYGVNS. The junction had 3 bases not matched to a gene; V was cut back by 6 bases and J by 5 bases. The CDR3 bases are TGTGCCAGCAGGGGGGGGGAGGAGACCCAGTACTTC. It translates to CASRGGEETQYF.

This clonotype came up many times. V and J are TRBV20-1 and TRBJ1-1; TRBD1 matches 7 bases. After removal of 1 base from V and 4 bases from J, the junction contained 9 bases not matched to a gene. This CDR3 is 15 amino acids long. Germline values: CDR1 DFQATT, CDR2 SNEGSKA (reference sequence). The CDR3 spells CSARGRKGASTEAFF. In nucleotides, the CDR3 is TGCAGTGCTAGAGGCAGAAAGGGGGCGAGCACTGAAGCTTTCTTT.

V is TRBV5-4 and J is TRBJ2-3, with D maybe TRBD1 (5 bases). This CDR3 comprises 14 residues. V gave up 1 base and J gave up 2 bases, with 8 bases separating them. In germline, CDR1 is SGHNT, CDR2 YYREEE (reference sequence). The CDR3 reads CASSLQGATDTQYF. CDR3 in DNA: TGTGCCAGCAGCTTGCAGGGTGCCACAGATACGCAGTATTTT. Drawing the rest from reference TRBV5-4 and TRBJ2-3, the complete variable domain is ETGVTQSPTHLIKTRGQQVTLRCSSQSGHNTVSWYQQALGQGPQFIFQYYREEENGRGNFPPRFSGLQFPNYSSELNVNALELDDSALYLCASSLQGATDTQYFGPGTRLTVL.

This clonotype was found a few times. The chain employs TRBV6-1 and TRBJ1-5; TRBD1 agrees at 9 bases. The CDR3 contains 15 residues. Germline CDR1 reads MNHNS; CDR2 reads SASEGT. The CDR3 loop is CGSSADRGTNQPQHF. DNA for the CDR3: TGTGGCAGTAGTGCGGACAGGGGCACCAATCAGCCCCAGCATTTT.

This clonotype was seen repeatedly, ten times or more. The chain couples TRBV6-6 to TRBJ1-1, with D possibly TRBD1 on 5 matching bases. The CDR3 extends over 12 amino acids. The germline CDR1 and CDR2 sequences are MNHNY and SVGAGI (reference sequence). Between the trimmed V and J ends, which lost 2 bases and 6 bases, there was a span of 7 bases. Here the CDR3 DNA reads TGTGCCAGCAGTTACGGGGGATCTGAAGCTTTCTTT. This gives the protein CASSYGGSEAFF.

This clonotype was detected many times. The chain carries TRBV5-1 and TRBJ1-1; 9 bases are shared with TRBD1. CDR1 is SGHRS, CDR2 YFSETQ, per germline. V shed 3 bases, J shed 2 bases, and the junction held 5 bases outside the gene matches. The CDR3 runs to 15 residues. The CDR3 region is CASSSGTGRNTEAFF. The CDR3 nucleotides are TGCGCCAGCAGCTCCGGGACAGGGCGCAACACTGAAGCTTTCTTT.